Following are 26 T cell receptor beta chains from one sample sequenced in a study of T cell repertoires in cytomegalovirus infection (dated by TCRdb to the late 2010s). Sequencer: Illumina HiSeq 1500. The public reads were run again by TCRdb, first through fastp at Q25 and then through MiXCR, and only productive beta chains were kept. Rows with a matching CDR3 protein are joined into one entry that keeps the most common DNA and genes. Here the sample has about 60,000 distinct CDR3 sequences; 25% to 40% occur a single time. About 74% of the sample goes to the ten largest clones. Their target antigens are unknown. Sequenced: PBMCs, sequenced either directly or after in vitro stimulation (not recorded which). The receptor source for this set is a human donor in good health (CMV status not recorded). Some clones in this sample may be carry-over from other donors' samples.

This clonotype was observed a handful of times. This rearrangement joins TRBV4-3 to TRBJ2-7, with TRBD2 as a possible D gene (6 bases). The germline gives CDR1 LGHNA, CDR2 YSLEER. The length of the CDR3 is 14 residues. The V end was cut by 1 base, the J end by 5 bases, with 12 bases between. The chain's CDR3 is CASSQVHGLNEQYF. The CDR3 region has the DNA TGCGCCAGCAGCCAAGTTCATGGACTAAACGAGCAGTACTTC.

This chain connects TRBV5-1 to TRBJ1-6; the match to TRBD1 covers 10 bases. The germline gives CDR1 SGHRS, CDR2 YFSETQ. With V trimmed by 1 base and J by 6 bases, 10 bases remained unmatched. The CDR3 runs 18 residues. For the CDR3, the DNA is TGCGCCAGCAGCTTGTTCGGGGGACAGGGGAATTTTAATTCACCCCTCCACTTT. Amino acids: CASSLFGGQGNFNSPLHF.

The rearrangement links TRBV11-2 to TRBJ2-2; no clear D gene. The V end was cut by 4 bases, the J end by 7 bases, with 10 bases between. The length of the CDR3 is 13 residues. CDR1 is SGHAT and CDR2 is FQNNGV in the germline V gene. The CDR3 DNA follows: TGTGCCAGCAGCTCTAGAAGTGACGGGGAGCTGTTTTTT. It codes for CASSSRSDGELFF.

This chain connects TRBV11-2 to TRBJ1-5; D remains ambiguous. V lost 4 bases and J 4 bases, leaving 5 bases between the germline ends. Germline values: CDR1 SGHAT, CDR2 FQNNGV. The length of the CDR3 is 12 residues. The CDR3 DNA sequence: TGTGCCAGCAGCTACCATAATCAGCCCCAGCATTTT. Translating gives CASSYHNQPQHF.

This sequence joins TRBV29-1 and TRBJ2-7, with TRBD1 identical over 9 bases. The V gene end was trimmed by 6 bases and the J gene end by 3 bases; junction bases not matched to a gene: 6. This CDR3 has 13 residues. Germline-derived CDR1 and CDR2 are SQVTM and ANQGSEA. CDR3 in amino acids: CSVLRQGVYEQYF. The CDR3 DNA reads as TGCAGCGTCCTGAGACAGGGGGTCTACGAGCAGTACTTC.

This clonotype was seen only a few times. J is TRBJ2-6 and V is TRBV27; 8 bases are a match to TRBD2. CDR3 length: 19 amino acids. V lost 4 bases to trimming and J lost 1 base; unmatched junction nucleotides: 12. Germline V gene sequence: CDR1 MNHEY, CDR2 SMNVEV (reference sequence). In DNA, the CDR3 is TGTGCCAGCAGTTCCAAGACGGGACTAGGCCGATCTGGGGCCAACGTCCTGACTTTC. Translation gives CASSSKTGLGRSGANVLTF.

The chain recombines TRBV28 with TRBJ2-3; D possibly corresponds to TRBD1 (5 bases). V dropped 4 bases and J dropped 4 bases, with 9 bases sitting between them. CDR1 is MDHEN, CDR2 SYDVKM, per germline. This CDR3 comprises 13 residues. CDR3 DNA sequence: TGTGCCAGCAGTTATCAGGGCGCAGATACGCAGTATTTT. Residues: CASSYQGADTQYF.

This clonotype has a handful of counts. The chain's CDR3 is CASSLIDSNQPQHF. For the CDR3, the DNA is TGTGCCAGCAGCTTGATCGATAGCAATCAGCCCCAGCATTTT. The chain joins TRBV6-6 to TRBJ1-5; unclear D gene. The CDR3 has 14 residues. Trimming left V 6 bases short and J 0 bases short, with 9 bases between. Germline V lookup: CDR1 MNHNY, CDR2 SVGAGI (reference sequence).

V and J are TRBV5-1 and TRBJ2-5, with 12 bases fitting TRBD2. Germline V gene data show CDR1 as SGHRS and CDR2 as YFSETQ. V shed 4 bases and J 3 bases; nucleotides not matched to a gene: 7. This CDR3 contains 16 residues. This CDR3 reads CASSTGLAGPKETQYF. The DNA of the CDR3 is TGCGCCAGCAGCACCGGACTAGCGGGACCCAAAGAGACCCAGTACTTC. Looking up the rest from reference TRBV5-1 and TRBJ2-5 gives the full variable domain: KAGVTQTPRYLIKTRGQQVTLSCSPISGHRSVSWYQQTPGQGLQFLFEYFSETQRNKGNFPGRFSGRQFSNSRSEMNVSTLELGDSALYLCASSTGLAGPKETQYFGPGTRLLVL.

This clonotype was detected only a few times. The CDR3 nucleotides are TGTGCCAGCAGTTGGACTAGCGGGACCTACGAGCAGTACTTC. It codes for CASSWTSGTYEQYF. The chain joins TRBV6-6 to TRBJ2-7, with 12 nucleotides matching TRBD2. The junction had 0 bases not matched to a gene; V was cut back by 4 bases and J by 2 bases. The CDR3 loop spans 14 amino acids. From germline, CDR1 is MNHNY and CDR2 SVGAGI (reference sequence).

This clonotype was detected only a few times. The rearrangement links TRBV12-3 or TRBV12-4 to TRBJ1-6; 7 bases are shared with TRBD1. J gave up 9 bases and V 2 bases, and 4 bases lay outside the gene matches. The CDR3 contains 14 residues. Here the CDR3 reads CASSLRTGGSPLHF. The CDR3 DNA reads TGTGCCAGCAGTTTAAGGACAGGAGGTTCACCCCTCCACTTT.

This clonotype was detected a few times. The chain joins TRBV5-4 to TRBJ1-1; D is uncertain. In germline, CDR1 is SGHNT, CDR2 YYREEE (reference sequence). Trimming removed 4 bases at V and 5 bases at J, with 15 bases between. This CDR3 is built from 14 residues. The CDR3 here is CASSIRGGRTEAFF. The CDR3, as DNA: TGTGCCAGCAGCATCCGTGGCGGGAGAACTGAAGCTTTCTTT.

This clonotype was detected once. The genes are TRBV12-3 or TRBV12-4 and TRBJ2-3; 7 nucleotides agree with TRBD2. V lost 5 bases and J lost 6; bases outside the gene matches: 8. CDR3 length: 14 residues. The chain's CDR3 is CASSSGVGSDTQYF. In DNA, the CDR3 is TGTGCCAGCAGTAGCGGGGTCGGGTCCGATACGCAGTATTTT.

CDR3 region: CASSQNIDRSMNTEAFF. The CDR3 DNA reads TGCGCCAGCAGCCAGAACATCGACAGGTCTATGAACACTGAAGCTTTCTTT. The chain employs TRBV5-1 and TRBJ1-1, with D possibly TRBD1 on 6 matching bases. The germline gives CDR1 SGHRS, CDR2 YFSETQ. The V end was cut by 4 bases, the J end by 0 bases, with 19 bases between. CDR3 size: 17 residues.

The V call is TRBV6-6, the J call TRBJ1-5; D uncertain. Per the germline V gene, CDR1 is MNHNY and CDR2 is SVGAGI (reference sequence). Trimming pared 5 bases from V and 5 bases from J, leaving 10 bases between. CDR3 length equals 13 residues. The CDR3 nucleotides are TGTGCCAGCAGTGCGTGGGAGGATCAGCCCCAGCATTTT. It specifies CASSAWEDQPQHF.

This sequence joins TRBV28 and TRBJ2-7; D is perhaps TRBD1 (6 bases). V was shortened by 5 bases and J by 0 bases, with 11 bases between the two germline ends. Germline V CDR1 and CDR2: MDHEN, SYDVKM. CDR3 length: 14 amino acids. The CDR3 DNA reads as TGTGCCAGCAGTAGGACAGCTCTCTCCTACGAGCAGTACTTC. This sequence encodes CASSRTALSYEQYF.

CDR3 DNA sequence: TGTGCCAGCAGTTTGGTTGGTATCTCCTACAATGAGCAGTTCTTC. Protein product: CASSLVGISYNEQFF. The V gene is TRBV12-3 or TRBV12-4, the J gene TRBJ2-1; no clear D gene. V was clipped by 3 bases and J by 0 bases, with 9 bases between them. CDR3 length: 15 amino acids.

This clonotype was seen ten or more times. V is TRBV12-3 or TRBV12-4 and J is TRBJ2-3; D possibly uses TRBD1 or TRBD2 (6 bases each). CDR3 length equals 19 residues. With 8 bases removed from V and 6 bases from J, the gap between germline ends came to 33 bases. The CDR3 DNA reads TGTGCCAGCTCCGATCTGCCGGTGGGCGGGGACACCGGTGGGGATACGCAGTATTTT. Amino acids: CASSDLPVGGDTGGDTQYF.

This clonotype was seen only a few times. The chain carries TRBV28 and TRBJ2-7, with D possibly TRBD1 on 5 matching bases. Germline CDR1 MDHEN, CDR2 SYDVKM. This CDR3 has 12 amino acids. V was cut by 5 bases and J by 9 bases, with 14 bases left in between. The CDR3 region has the DNA TGTGCCAGCAGTCCCCCTAGGGGCGGGCAGTACTTC. This gives the protein CASSPPRGGQYF.

This clonotype was seen at least ten times. This rearrangement joins TRBV7-9 to TRBJ1-3; D not certain. Germline V gives CDR1 SEHNR, CDR2 FQNEAQ (reference sequence). V was cut by 1 base and J by 2 bases, with 6 bases left in between. The CDR3 loop spans 14 amino acids. The CDR3 reads CASSLGAAGNTIYF. CDR3 coding DNA: TGTGCCAGCAGCTTAGGGGCAGCTGGAAACACCATATATTTT. The entire variable domain, with the rest obtained from reference TRBV7-9 and TRBJ1-3, is as follows: DTGVSQNPRHKITKRGQNVTFRCDPISEHNRLYWYRQTLGQGPEFLTYFQNEAQLEKSRLLSDRFSAERPKGSFSTLEIQRTEQGDSAMYLCASSLGAAGNTIYFGEGSWLTVV.

The CDR3 sequence: CASSRRTRPPIAKNIQYF. CDR3 in DNA: TGCGCCAGCAGCCGCCGAACTAGACCACCTATAGCCAAAAACATTCAGTACTTC. This chain uses TRBV5-1 with TRBJ2-4; D is possibly TRBD2 (5 bases). Per germline, CDR1 SGHRS and CDR2 YFSETQ. This CDR3 contains 18 residues. V was clipped by 4 bases and J by 0 bases, with 20 bases between them.

This rearrangement joins TRBV6-6 to TRBJ2-3; 7 bases line up with TRBD2. The trim removed 6 bases at V and 1 base at J, leaving 7 bases unmatched. From germline, CDR1 is MNHNY and CDR2 SVGAGI (reference sequence). The CDR3 has 15 residues. CDR3 in DNA: TGTGCCAGCAGCTGGCGGGAGTGGGGCACAGATACGCAGTATTTT. Translated: CASSWREWGTDTQYF.

This clonotype has ten or more counts. The V call is TRBV28, the J call TRBJ1-5; a possible D gene is TRBD1 (6 bases). Trimming took 3 bases from V and 7 from J, leaving 16 bases between them. Germline V gene lookup returns CDR1 MDHEN and CDR2 SYDVKM. This CDR3 spans 15 amino acids. CDR3 sequence (DNA): TGTGCCAGCAGTTTTGGCGACAGGTTGATCCAGCCCCAGCATTTT. It translates to CASSFGDRLIQPQHF.

This rearrangement joins TRBV30 to TRBJ1-2; TRBD1 matches 9 bases. The CDR3 is 13 amino acids. CDR1 is GTSNPN and CDR2 is SVGIG in the germline V gene (reference sequence). Unmatched junction bases numbered 3, after V lost 1 base and J lost 6 bases. The CDR3 is CAWSGGQGHGYTF. The CDR3 DNA reads as TGTGCCTGGAGTGGGGGACAGGGACATGGCTACACCTTC.

In its sample, this clonotype was seen a few times. V is TRBV20-1 and J is TRBJ2-5; D perhaps matches TRBD1 (6 bases). V shed 5 bases and J shed 2 bases, with 15 bases lying between them. The CDR3 runs to 14 residues. Germline V gene data show CDR1 as DFQATT and CDR2 as SNEGSKA (reference sequence). DNA for the CDR3: TGCAGTGCTCTCGCCTTGGGGGCTCAAGAGACCCAGTACTTC. It encodes CSALALGAQETQYF.

The chain has TRBV12-3 or TRBV12-4 and TRBJ2-3; 9 bases match TRBD2. Losses at the gene ends were 7 bases for V and 3 bases for J; bases not matched to a gene: 5. This CDR3 has 14 amino acids. The CDR3 sequence is CASTPSGRTDTQYF. The CDR3 nucleotides are TGTGCCAGCACCCCCAGCGGGAGGACAGATACGCAGTATTTT.